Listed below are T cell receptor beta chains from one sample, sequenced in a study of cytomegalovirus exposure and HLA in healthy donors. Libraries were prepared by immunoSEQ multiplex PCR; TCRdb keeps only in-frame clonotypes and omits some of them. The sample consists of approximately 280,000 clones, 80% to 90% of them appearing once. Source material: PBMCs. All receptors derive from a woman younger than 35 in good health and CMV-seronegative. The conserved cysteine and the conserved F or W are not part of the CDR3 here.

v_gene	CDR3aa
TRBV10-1	ASSDLLAGEPY
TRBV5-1	ASSPWGGTQPQH
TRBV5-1	ASSLEQGNQPQH
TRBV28	ASSPSGASTDTQY
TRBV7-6	ASSLGQGRDTQY
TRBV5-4	ASSLVDRGPLHTEAF
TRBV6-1	ASSAPTGLMTPLH
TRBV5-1	ASSLEQLYTEAF
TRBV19	ASSPGQGNEKLF
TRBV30	AWISWGQGETQY
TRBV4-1	ASSQDWTGYQPQH
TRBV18	ASSPWGRGRYEQY
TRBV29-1	SVWGRVAMNTEAF
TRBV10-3	AITAGGNSPLH
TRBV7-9	ASSLVSSKNIQY
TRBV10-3	AISDESEVNEQY
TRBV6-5	ASRDTYTRGYGYT
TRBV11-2	ASSAGTSQWYEQY
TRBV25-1	ASSDHGGLGTEAF
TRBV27	ASSFWGESQH
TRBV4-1	ASSQGGTGTNEKLF
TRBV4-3	ASSPRQGGYGYT
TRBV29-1	SVWGGGYT
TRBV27	ASSQTGGTNQPQH
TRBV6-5	ASSPMAAGNTEAF
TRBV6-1	ASSEQGIAKNIQY
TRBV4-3	ASSQETSGAANTGELF
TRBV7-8	ASSLDRGGEAF
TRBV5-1	ASSWQGGTYEQY
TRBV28	ASSSGVAGWRRVGEQF
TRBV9	ASSGTGVGNQPQH
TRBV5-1	ASSWGDRVTYEQY
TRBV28	ASSLLAGSYNEQF
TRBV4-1	ASSQGLSRGHEQY
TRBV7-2	ASSLAGQGAYEQY
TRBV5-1	ASSPRTAHSYGYT
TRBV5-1	ASSLDSMTQF
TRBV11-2	ASSLGWLAGDTYEQY
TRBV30	AWSTRAGQPQH
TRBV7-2	ASSLVPVPLEAF
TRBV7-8	ASSPNNRNSPLH
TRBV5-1	ASSRGSGDEQY
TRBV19	ASREPFGQGGKYSNQPQH
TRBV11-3	ASSFGPRGEQY
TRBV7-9	ASSPTSGREETQY
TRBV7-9	ASSVRSGPTGELF
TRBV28	ASSLQGNEQF